These T cell receptor beta chains were read from a single sample in a study of T cells in Graves' hyperthyroidism and ophthalmopathy. TCRdb passed the multiplex PCR reads through MiXCR, listing each CDR3 protein once. The sample has 750,000 to 900,000 distinct CDR3 sequences, over 35% seen once. Sequencing used blood. These receptors were obtained from a man aged 18 to 30 with Graves' hyperthyroidism. Both conserved end residues are trimmed from each CDR3.

TRBJ1-2	TRBV10-3	ATQGAADGYT
TRBJ1-6	TRBV4-1	ASSQRSDNSPLH
TRBJ1-4	TRBV7-7	ASSLGTDATNEKLF
TRBJ2-2	TRBV2	ASSEEGTGDTGELF
TRBJ1-1	TRBV20-1	SALSRGVNTEAF
TRBJ1-2	TRBV7-9	ASTLGGLDGYA
TRBJ2-2	TRBV7-6	ASKGGEGKRPGELF
TRBJ1-1	TRBV5-1	ASSLESGSTEAF
TRBJ2-2	TRBV25-1	ASSDTRVNTGELF
TRBJ1-4	TRBV29-1	SVALGNSEKLF
TRBJ1-6	TRBV6-6	ASRENGISPLH
TRBJ2-7	TRBV29-1	SLGGTPYEQY
TRBJ2-7	TRBV24-1	ATTGTEIYEQY
TRBJ2-7	TRBV7-8	ASGQGDEQY
TRBJ2-5	TRBV2	ASSSRKTAQETQY
TRBJ1-1	TRBV6-5	ASSEPGHYTGNTEAF
TRBJ1-2	TRBV5-1	ASSSGGVRSGYT
TRBJ1-2	TRBV20-1	SARDWDRMYGYT
TRBJ2-7	TRBV7-8	ASSLLPCYEQY
TRBJ1-2	TRBV20-1	SAGGPYGYT
TRBJ1-1	TRBV25-1	ASSDWDRDNTEAF
TRBJ2-2	TRBV7-3	ASSLRGLAGGHTGELF
TRBJ2-7	TRBV6-1	ASSEPRGTGSDEQY